The 8 T cell receptor beta chains below come from one sample, sequenced in a study of Ad26.COV2.S vaccination and SARS-CoV-2 variants. Described treatment: around 19 received Ad26.COV2.S at low or high dose, single or two shots; several received placebo; per-sample allocation not given. Sampling occurred on day 63 after the first vaccine or placebo injection. Assay used: immunoSEQ multiplex PCR; TCRdb lists only in-frame clones, some missing. Of around 270,000 clones listed, roughly 89% are singletons. The material sequenced was peripheral blood, taken in a trial of Ad26.COV2.S vaccine versus placebo. The receptors stem from a person between 18 and 59 years old who received the Ad26.COV2.S COVID-19 vaccine or a placebo.

The rearrangement uses TRBV9 and TRBJ1-3; 10 bases match TRBD1. The CDR3 sequence is 17 residues long. Unmatched junction bases numbered 7, after V lost 2 bases and J lost 2 bases. From germline, CDR1 is SGDLS and CDR2 YYNGEE. CDR3 sequence: CASSVHLGQGAGNTIYF. In DNA, the CDR3 is TGTGCCAGCAGCGTGCACCTTGGACAGGGGGCTGGAAACACCATATATTTT.

J is TRBJ2-6 and V is TRBV6-5; D is unresolved. CDR3 length: 15 amino acids. The V and J ends lost 2 bases and 1 base respectively, with 6 bases between them. Per the germline V gene, CDR1 is MNHEY and CDR2 is SVGAGI. The CDR3 DNA is TGTGCCAGCAGTTACCTCAAATCTGGGGCCAACGTCCTGACTTTC. It specifies CASSYLKSGANVLTF.

The chain employs TRBV21-1 and TRBJ2-1; the table's D call TRBD2 went unverified against the DNA. TRBV21-1 is a pseudogene. CDR3 length equals 15 residues. This chain's CDR3 is CAKTSGGGSYNEQFF. CDR3 sequence (DNA): TGTGCCAAGACTAGCGGGGGCGGATCCTACAATGAGCAGTTCTTC.

The genes are TRBV27 and TRBJ1-2; D is perhaps TRBD1 (5 bases). Deletions cut 0 bases from V and 6 bases from J, with 17 bases between. CDR1 and CDR2 from the germline V gene are MNHEY and SMNVEV (reference sequence). CDR3 length: 16 residues. CDR3 amino acids: CASSLSIRGISHGYTF. CDR3 bases: TGTGCCAGCAGTTTATCGATAAGGGGCATCTCCCATGGCTACACCTTC.

The chain couples TRBV10-3 to TRBJ2-3, with D perhaps TRBD2 (6 bases). Germline V gene data show CDR1 as ENHRY and CDR2 as SYGVKD. V gave up 2 bases and J gave up 0 bases, with 9 bases separating them. CDR3 length: 15 residues. The CDR3 DNA follows: TGTGCCATCAGTGAGGGACTAACTAGCACAGATACGCAGTATTTT. Its translation is CAISEGLTSTDTQYF.

This clone is a singleton in its sample. Germline is not matched at one junction end, which may reflect a read error. This chain joins TRBV5-8 and TRBJ2-7; TRBD2 might be the D (7 bases). This CDR3 is 15 amino acids long. The germline CDR1 and CDR2 sequences are SGHTS and YDEGEE. CDR3 coding DNA: TGTGCCAGCAGCTTGGGGTCCTCCGGGGGGCGTACAGTAAACTTC. Translated, it gives CASSLGSSGGRTVNF.

This clone is a singleton in its sample. The chain combines TRBV25-1 with TRBJ1-2, with 9 bases fitting TRBD1. The CDR3 runs 15 residues. CDR1 MGHDK and CDR2 SYGVNS come from the germline V gene. V lost 5 bases, J lost 2 bases, and 6 bases stayed unmatched. The chain's CDR3 is CASSSDRGGNYGYTF. CDR3 bases: TGTGCCAGCAGTTCAGACAGGGGGGGAAACTATGGCTACACCTTC.

This chain joins TRBV4-3 and TRBJ2-7, with D hard to call. The CDR3 length is 16 residues. The germline V gene encodes CDR1 LGHNA and CDR2 YSLEER. V was clipped by 0 bases and J by 1 base, with 13 bases between them. CDR3 protein: CASSQDSDGESYEQYF. In DNA, the CDR3 is TGCGCCAGCAGCCAAGATTCCGACGGCGAATCCTACGAGCAGTACTTC.